Listed below are T cell receptor beta chains from one sample, sequenced in a study of shared clonotypes between healthy human individuals. Only in-frame clones appear in the TCRdb table, and some are missing; sequencing was by immunoSEQ multiplex PCR. The sample has millions of clones, 90% to 95% seen once. Material: naive CD4+ T cells sorted from blood. These receptors originate from a man between 18 and 35 years old in good health. The CDR3 runs from the conserved cysteine through the conserved F or W. The order of the fields is V gene, J gene, D gene, clone size, CDR3 DNA, CDR3 protein. A D gene is named only where the DNA matches it firmly. Clone sizes are given selectively: once, few, many, or a class where the clone is expanded.

V gene: TRBV30; J gene: TRBJ1-2; D gene: .; clone size: .; CDR3 DNA: TGTGCCTGGACCAGTGGGGGGGGATCCTATGGCTACACCTTC; CDR3 protein: CAWTSGGGSYGYTF
V gene: TRBV6-5; J gene: TRBJ2-1; D gene: .; clone size: .; CDR3 DNA: TGTGCCAGCAGTTTCCAGGGGGGCTCCTACAATGAGCAGTTCTTC; CDR3 protein: CASSFQGGSYNEQFF
V gene: TRBV30; J gene: TRBJ1-4; D gene: .; clone size: .; CDR3 DNA: TGTGCCTGGAGTGGCCAGGAAGTGATGGGTGAAAAACTGTTTTTT; CDR3 protein: CAWSGQEVMGEKLFF
V gene: TRBV27; J gene: TRBJ2-7; D gene: .; clone size: .; CDR3 DNA: TGTGCCAGCAGTCCCTACCCGTCCCTAGCTTCGGCCGAGCAGTACTTC; CDR3 protein: CASSPYPSLASAEQYF
V gene: TRBV5-1; J gene: TRBJ2-5; D gene: .; clone size: once; CDR3 DNA: TGCGCCAGCAGCTTGTCCAGGGAAGAGACCCAGTACTTC; CDR3 protein: CASSLSREETQYF
V gene: TRBV7-9; J gene: TRBJ2-1; D gene: TRBD1; clone size: .; CDR3 DNA: TGTGCCAGCAGCTTACTCCGACAGGGCGATGAGCAGTTCTTC; CDR3 protein: CASSLLRQGDEQFF
V gene: TRBV7-3; J gene: TRBJ2-6; D gene: .; clone size: .; CDR3 DNA: TGTGCCAGCATGGCGGGACCCGGGGCCAACGTCCTGACTTTC; CDR3 protein: CASMAGPGANVLTF
V gene: TRBV5-4; J gene: TRBJ1-2; D gene: .; clone size: .; CDR3 DNA: TGTGCCAGCAGCACATTGGGGCAGGAGTATGGCTACACCTTC; CDR3 protein: CASSTLGQEYGYTF
V gene: TRBV7-6; J gene: TRBJ2-1; D gene: TRBD2; clone size: few; CDR3 DNA: TGTGCCAGCAGCTTAGGGCAGCGGGAGGGTGAGCAGTTCTTC; CDR3 protein: CASSLGQREGEQFF
V gene: TRBV6-1; J gene: TRBJ2-7; D gene: .; clone size: once; CDR3 DNA: TGTGCCAGCAGTGAAAGAGGTGGGCAGTACGAGCAGTACTTC; CDR3 protein: CASSERGGQYEQYF
V gene: TRBV5-8; J gene: TRBJ2-5; D gene: .; clone size: .; CDR3 DNA: TGTGCCAGCAATTGGGGGGAGCAAGAGACCCAGTACTTC; CDR3 protein: CASNWGEQETQYF
V gene: TRBV2; J gene: TRBJ2-5; D gene: .; clone size: .; CDR3 DNA: TGTGCCAGCGTCAGACAGTACCAAGAGACCCAGTACTTC; CDR3 protein: CASVRQYQETQYF
V gene: TRBV5-1; J gene: TRBJ2-5; D gene: TRBD1; clone size: .; CDR3 DNA: TGCGCCAGCAGCTCACCCGGGACAGGGAGGGAGACCCAGTACTTC; CDR3 protein: CASSSPGTGRETQYF
V gene: TRBV5-6; J gene: TRBJ2-2; D gene: .; clone size: .; CDR3 DNA: TGTGCCAGCAGCTTGGTCGGGTTCACCGGGGAGCTGTTTTTT; CDR3 protein: CASSLVGFTGELFF
V gene: TRBV5-1; J gene: TRBJ1-2; D gene: .; clone size: .; CDR3 DNA: TGCGCCAGCAGTTACTCCCGACAGGATGGCTACACCTTC; CDR3 protein: CASSYSRQDGYTF
V gene: TRBV30; J gene: TRBJ1-1; D gene: .; clone size: once; CDR3 DNA: TGTGCCTGGAGGGGCCTAAGGGGAACTGAAGCTTTCTTT; CDR3 protein: CAWRGLRGTEAFF
V gene: TRBV7-2; J gene: TRBJ2-1; D gene: .; clone size: .; CDR3 DNA: TGTGCCAGCAGCCGCAAGTCAGGGGCCGGCGGATTGACCTACAATGAGCAGTTCTTC; CDR3 protein: CASSRKSGAGGLTYNEQFF
V gene: TRBV2; J gene: TRBJ2-2; D gene: .; clone size: .; CDR3 DNA: TGTGCCACGGGACTGGCGAACACCGGGGAGCTGTTTTTT; CDR3 protein: CATGLANTGELFF
V gene: TRBV28; J gene: TRBJ2-5; D gene: .; clone size: .; CDR3 DNA: TGTGCCAGCAGTTTATCCCAAACTACCCCGGGGACCCAGTACTTC; CDR3 protein: CASSLSQTTPGTQYF
V gene: TRBV5-5; J gene: TRBJ2-5; D gene: TRBD1; clone size: .; CDR3 DNA: TGTGCCAGCAGCTACGGGACAGTCGGCTCCCCTGATAGGGAGACCCAGTACTTC; CDR3 protein: CASSYGTVGSPDRETQYF
V gene: TRBV7-7; J gene: TRBJ2-2; D gene: .; clone size: .; CDR3 DNA: TGTGCTAGCAGCTTGGACCTAACGAACACCGGGGAGCTGTTTTTT; CDR3 protein: CASSLDLTNTGELFF
V gene: TRBV29-1; J gene: TRBJ2-5; D gene: .; clone size: .; CDR3 DNA: TGCAGCGTTGAAGGTCGACTTTCGAGGGGAGAGACCCAGTACTTC; CDR3 protein: CSVEGRLSRGETQYF
V gene: TRBV9; J gene: TRBJ2-5; D gene: TRBD1; clone size: .; CDR3 DNA: TGTGCCAGCAGCGTAGAGACAGGGCGGCAAGAGACCCAGTACTTC; CDR3 protein: CASSVETGRQETQYF
V gene: TRBV6-1; J gene: TRBJ1-4; D gene: TRBD1; clone size: .; CDR3 DNA: TGTGCCAGCAGTGAACTGGCCGCAGGGGGTGAAAAACTGTTTTTT; CDR3 protein: CASSELAAGGEKLFF
V gene: TRBV6-5; J gene: TRBJ1-2; D gene: TRBD1; clone size: .; CDR3 DNA: TGTGCCAGCAGAAGACTTGGGACAGGGGGTGGCTACACCTTC; CDR3 protein: CASRRLGTGGGYTF
V gene: TRBV2; J gene: TRBJ1-5; D gene: .; clone size: .; CDR3 DNA: TGTGCCAGCAGTGAAAGTGGGGGTATCCAGCCCCAGCATTTT; CDR3 protein: CASSESGGIQPQHF
V gene: TRBV5-1; J gene: TRBJ2-2; D gene: .; clone size: once; CDR3 DNA: TGCGCCAGCAAGAACACCGGGGAGCTGTTTTTT; CDR3 protein: CASKNTGELFF
V gene: TRBV6-5; J gene: TRBJ1-5; D gene: .; clone size: .; CDR3 DNA: TGTGCCAGCGGACGGGGGCGAGGCAATCAGCCCCAGCATTTT; CDR3 protein: CASGRGRGNQPQHF
V gene: TRBV30; J gene: TRBJ1-5; D gene: .; clone size: few; CDR3 DNA: TGTGCCTGGGATGATAGCAATCAGCCCCAGCATTTT; CDR3 protein: CAWDDSNQPQHF
V gene: TRBV6-4; J gene: TRBJ2-3; D gene: .; clone size: .; CDR3 DNA: TGTGCCAGCAGTGACGTGGCAGGGTACCCAGATACGCAGTATTTT; CDR3 protein: CASSDVAGYPDTQYF
V gene: TRBV10-3; J gene: TRBJ2-5; D gene: TRBD2; clone size: once; CDR3 DNA: TGTGCCATCAGGGCTAGCGGGGGGCCGGGAGAGACCCAGTACTTC; CDR3 protein: CAIRASGGPGETQYF
V gene: TRBV15; J gene: TRBJ2-1; D gene: TRBD1; clone size: .; CDR3 DNA: TGTGCCACCAGCAGTAGACAGGGAAAAAGTCCCGATGAGCAGTTCTTC; CDR3 protein: CATSSRQGKSPDEQFF
V gene: TRBV27; J gene: TRBJ1-2; D gene: .; clone size: .; CDR3 DNA: TGTGCCAGCAGCACGGGAAGGGGCTATGGCTACACCTTC; CDR3 protein: CASSTGRGYGYTF
V gene: TRBV30; J gene: TRBJ2-1; D gene: TRBD2; clone size: .; CDR3 DNA: TGTGCCTGGAAAAAGACTAGCGGGGACTACAATGAGCAGTTCTTC; CDR3 protein: CAWKKTSGDYNEQFF
V gene: TRBV6-5; J gene: TRBJ1-1; D gene: .; clone size: .; CDR3 DNA: TGTGCCAGCAGTTATTTTTCCAGGGGCGTGAACACTGAAGCTTTCTTT; CDR3 protein: CASSYFSRGVNTEAFF
V gene: TRBV27; J gene: TRBJ1-1; D gene: .; clone size: .; CDR3 DNA: TGTGCCAGCAGTCCATTCGGTGGAGGGAACACTGAAGCTTTCTTT; CDR3 protein: CASSPFGGGNTEAFF
V gene: TRBV18; J gene: TRBJ2-1; D gene: .; clone size: once; CDR3 DNA: TGTGCCAGCTCACCACCGGGGCATGGGGAGCAGTTCTTC; CDR3 protein: CASSPPGHGEQFF
V gene: TRBV6-1; J gene: TRBJ1-5; D gene: TRBD1; clone size: .; CDR3 DNA: TGTGCCAGCAGTGAGCGGCAGGGGGTAGGACAGCCCCAGCATTTT; CDR3 protein: CASSERQGVGQPQHF
V gene: TRBV5-1; J gene: TRBJ1-2; D gene: TRBD1; clone size: .; CDR3 DNA: TGCGCCAGCAGCCCAGAAAATGGACAGGGGGCCTTTGGCTACACCTTC; CDR3 protein: CASSPENGQGAFGYTF
V gene: TRBV30; J gene: TRBJ1-4; D gene: .; clone size: .; CDR3 DNA: TGTGCCTGGAGTGTGGGCAGCTTAGGTGAAAAACTGTTTTTT; CDR3 protein: CAWSVGSLGEKLFF
V gene: TRBV10-1; J gene: TRBJ1-4; D gene: .; clone size: .; CDR3 DNA: TGCGCCAGCAGTGAGTCGAGTAGGGCGGGCGAAAAACTGTTTTTT; CDR3 protein: CASSESSRAGEKLFF
V gene: TRBV28; J gene: TRBJ2-7; D gene: .; clone size: once; CDR3 DNA: TGTGCCAGCAGTTCCACATCATACGAGCAGTACTTC; CDR3 protein: CASSSTSYEQYF
V gene: TRBV7-2; J gene: TRBJ2-5; D gene: .; clone size: .; CDR3 DNA: TGTGCCAGCACCGCCAGGGGACTCACTAGAGAGACCCAGTACTTC; CDR3 protein: CASTARGLTRETQYF
V gene: TRBV30; J gene: TRBJ1-1; D gene: TRBD1; clone size: .; CDR3 DNA: TGTGCTACCCACAGGGGGCGTACTGAAGCTTTCTTT; CDR3 protein: CATHRGRTEAFF
V gene: TRBV15; J gene: TRBJ1-2; D gene: .; clone size: .; CDR3 DNA: TGTGCCACCAGCCGGTCTGCAGGGGCGGACTATGGCTACACCTTC; CDR3 protein: CATSRSAGADYGYTF
V gene: TRBV5-4; J gene: TRBJ2-5; D gene: .; clone size: .; CDR3 DNA: TGTGCCAGCAGCCGTCGGGACATCGAGGGAGAGACCCAGTACTTC; CDR3 protein: CASSRRDIEGETQYF
V gene: TRBV25-1; J gene: TRBJ2-1; D gene: .; clone size: .; CDR3 DNA: TGTGCCAGCAGTATCGGTCCCAATGAGCAGTTCTTC; CDR3 protein: CASSIGPNEQFF